The present TCR beta chain was sequenced within a study of T cells after yellow fever vaccination. From the 5' RACE reads, TCRdb called clonotypes with MiXCR, one entry per CDR3 protein. The sample lists 200,000 to 300,000 distinct CDR3 sequences, 5.5% to 8.5% occurring once. Germline-derived CDR1 and CDR2 are MDHEN and SYDVKM. The junction had 14 bases not matched to a gene; V was cut back by 5 bases and J by 7 bases. This CDR3 has 15 residues. This clonotype was recorded a few times. The input for sequencing was CD4+ T cells sorted from PBMCs, taken on the day of the yellow fever booster vaccination. The TCR originated in a man under 40 who received the YFV17D yellow fever vaccine. The chain couples TRBV28 to TRBJ2-7; TRBD2 aligns across 7 bases. CDR3 DNA: TGTGCCAGCAGTGCCCCCGGGACTATGGGCAAGGAGCAGTACTTC. Translating it yields CASSAPGTMGKEQYF.